A selection of T cell receptor beta chains follows, all from one sample in a study of T-cell memory formation after mild COVID-19. TCRdb reprocessed the 5' RACE reads via MiXCR and lists one record per CDR3 protein. The table includes 200,000 to 300,000 distinct CDR3 sequences, approximately 15% detected once. The sequenced material came from PBMCs or a T cell subset sorted from them (not recorded which). Every receptor here comes from an adult woman who had mild COVID-19 (a few samples of this study predate the infection). Cell type and time point are not known. Both conserved end residues are part of each CDR3. The D gene is left open where the match is weak. Clone sizes are given selectively: once, few, many, or a class where the clone is expanded.

v_call,clone_size,d_call,j_call,cdr3_nt,cdr3_aa
TRBV5-1,few,TRBD2,TRBJ2-1,TGCGCCAGCAGAGAATATCTAGCGGGAGGGCCGTGGGGTGAGCAGTTCTTC,CASREYLAGGPWGEQFF
TRBV20-1,.,TRBD1,TRBJ1-5,TGCAGTGGTAGGGGACAGATCAATCAGCCCCAGCATTTT,CSGRGQINQPQHF
TRBV2,.,.,TRBJ2-7,TGTGCCAGCACCGGGCTGGTAAGCAACGAGCAGTACTTC,CASTGLVSNEQYF
TRBV6-6,.,.,TRBJ1-3,TGTGCCAGCACGGAGGGACTCTCTGGAAACACCATATATTTT,CASTEGLSGNTIYF
TRBV4-2,.,.,TRBJ1-2,TGTGCCAGCAGCACATCAGAGAGGAGAGGCTACACCTTC,CASSTSERRGYTF
TRBV7-9,few,.,TRBJ2-3,TGTGCCAGCAGCCGGATCAACGAGGGTACGCAGTATTTT,CASSRINEGTQYF
TRBV7-9,few,.,TRBJ1-5,TGTGCCAGCAGCTTGACCCAGGGGTCCAATCAGCCCCAGCATTTT,CASSLTQGSNQPQHF
TRBV12-3/TRBV12-4,.,.,TRBJ1-5,TGTGCCAGCAGTCCCACGAACGGGAATCAGCCCCAGCATTTT,CASSPTNGNQPQHF
TRBV20-1,.,.,TRBJ1-5,TGCAGTGCTTTTACAGGGCGAAGCAATCAGCCCCAGCATTTT,CSAFTGRSNQPQHF
TRBV5-1,few,TRBD1,TRBJ2-1,TGCGCCAGCAGCTTGGGATTCGGGACAGGGTCTCGGGAGCAGTTCTTC,CASSLGFGTGSREQFF
TRBV7-9,.,TRBD1,TRBJ2-1,TGTGCCAGCAGCCACACGCGACAGGGGTCCTACAATGAGCAGTTCTTC,CASSHTRQGSYNEQFF
TRBV7-9,.,TRBD1,TRBJ2-1,TGTGCCAGCACCCGACAGGGGGTGGGAAACAATGAGCAGTTCTTC,CASTRQGVGNNEQFF
TRBV30,.,TRBD2,TRBJ2-5,TGTGCCTGCTCCAATTCTGGACTAGACCAAGAGACCCAGTACTTC,CACSNSGLDQETQYF
TRBV24-1,many,.,TRBJ2-1,TGTGCCACCAGTGATTACGTCCGCGGTGAGCAGTTCTTC,CATSDYVRGEQFF
TRBV7-8,few,TRBD1,TRBJ1-1,TGTGCCAGCAGCATAAGATACGGGACAGCGTCAATGAACACTGAAGCTTTCTTT,CASSIRYGTASMNTEAFF
TRBV7-2,.,.,TRBJ1-1,TGTGCCAGCAGCTCAGGTCCGGAGCAAGCTTTCTTT,CASSSGPEQAFF
TRBV5-6,few,.,TRBJ1-6,TGTGCCAGCAGCTCGCGGGACCTAAATTCACCCCTCCACTTT,CASSSRDLNSPLHF
TRBV10-3,.,TRBD1,TRBJ2-7,TGTGCCATCAGTCGGGGACAGGGGAGAACCTACGAGCAGTACTTC,CAISRGQGRTYEQYF
TRBV29-1,.,.,TRBJ2-5,TGCAGCGTTGGGAGTGGGAAGACCCAGTACTTC,CSVGSGKTQYF
TRBV12-1,.,.,TRBJ2-3,TGTGCCAGCAGGCTCCGGGGGGACCCCACAGATACGCAGTATTTT,CASRLRGDPTDTQYF
TRBV14,.,TRBD2,TRBJ2-7,TGTGCCAGCAGCCGCGGGACTAGCGGGACCTACGAGCAGTACTTC,CASSRGTSGTYEQYF
TRBV6-7,few,.,TRBJ1-5,TGTGCCAGCAGCACCGGGATGAAGGGCAATCAGCCCCAGCATTTT,CASSTGMKGNQPQHF
TRBV5-6,few,.,TRBJ1-5,TGTGCCAGCAGCACCCGGGACGGTCTGGCCCAGCATTTT,CASSTRDGLAQHF
TRBV5-1,few,TRBD1,TRBJ1-2,TGCGCCAGCAGCGTAACAGGGGGAGAGATCGTTGAAATTTATGGCTACACCTTC,CASSVTGGEIVEIYGYTF
TRBV20-1,.,.,TRBJ1-2,TGCAGTGCTAGAGATCTGAGTTGGGGGTCTTACTATGGCTACACCTTC,CSARDLSWGSYYGYTF
TRBV9,.,TRBD1,TRBJ1-1,TGTGCCAGCAGCGTAGAGGCAGGGGGAGACCTTGCGGCTTTCTTT,CASSVEAGGDLAAFF
TRBV7-2,few,TRBD2,TRBJ2-7,TGTGCCAGCAGCTTAGCAGCCGGGACTAGCTCACCCTACGAGCAGTACTTC,CASSLAAGTSSPYEQYF
TRBV5-1,few,TRBD1,TRBJ2-4,TGCGCCAGCAGCTGGGGGACAGGGAGCTTCCAACGGGGTCAGTACTTC,CASSWGTGSFQRGQYF
TRBV5-1,once,.,TRBJ2-7,TGCGCCAGCAGCTCCCACAGCGGAACGTACGAGCAGTACTTC,CASSSHSGTYEQYF
TRBV5-1,few,TRBD1,TRBJ2-6,TGCGCCAGCAGCACCCGGACAGGGGCGAGCTCTGGGGCCAACGTCCTGACTTTC,CASSTRTGASSGANVLTF
TRBV19,few,.,TRBJ2-6,TGTGCCAGTAGTCCGGGACATATCTCTGGGGCCAACGTCCTGACTTTC,CASSPGHISGANVLTF
TRBV27,.,.,TRBJ2-3,TGTGCCAGCTTCGGGGGAGCGACAGATACGCAGTATTTT,CASFGGATDTQYF
TRBV2,many,.,TRBJ2-7,TGTGCCAGCAGTGAGGGTGGGGGGGCAACCTACGAGCAGTACTTC,CASSEGGGATYEQYF
TRBV9,.,.,TRBJ2-3,TGTGCCAGCAGCGTAGAATGGGGAGGAATGAGTACGCAGTATTTT,CASSVEWGGMSTQYF
TRBV7-9,.,.,TRBJ2-1,TGTGCCAGCAGCTTAATGGCGGATGGAAATGAGCAGTTCTTC,CASSLMADGNEQFF